Below, 30 T cell receptor beta chains from the same sample are listed, as sequenced in a study of T cell clonality in common variable immunodeficiency. Study results and caveats: Reportedly, TCR beta sequences from common variable immunodeficiency showed fewer deletions and N-nucleotide insertions.

These receptors have no known antigen. The table came from immunoSEQ multiplex PCR; TCRdb's copy has only in-frame clones and leaves some out. Listed here are some 21,000 clones without any singletons, the top ten holding approximately 24%. Source material: peripheral blood mononuclear cells. The origin of the receptors is a human donor with common variable immunodeficiency.

Remarks on this clone: The read gets to within 3 residues of the CDR3 end, and the germline J gene fills in the rest. The gene calls are TRBV19 and TRBJ2-3; TRBD2 is a possible D gene (6 bases). The germline V gene has CDR1 LNHDA and CDR2 SQIVND (reference sequence). CDR3 size: 15 residues. Trimming shortened V by 7 bases and J by 2 bases, and 16 bases separated the two germline ends. The CDR3 sequence is CASKLTGVNTDTQYF. The sequenced CDR3 bases are TGTGCCAGTAAATTAACGGGGGTAAACACAGATACG.

There are a few counts of this clone. The CDR3 goes on 3 residues after the read ends, and that part is filled in from the germline J gene. J is TRBJ2-5 and V is TRBV7-8; 12 bases match TRBD1. The J segment lost 3 bases and the V segment lost 1 base, leaving 3 bases of the junction unmatched. The germline CDR1 and CDR2 sequences are SGHVS and FQNEAQ. The CDR3 runs 16 residues. The covered CDR3 bases are TGTGCCAGCAGCTTAGGGGACAGGGGGCTTAAAGAGACC. Protein: CASSLGDRGLKET. The full CDR3 sequence reads CASSLGDRGLKETQYF.

This clone is medium-sized within its sample. The chain's CDR3 is CSVEGLAGGDYKVYEQYF. The sequenced CDR3 bases are TGCAGCGTTGAGGGGCTAGCGGGAGGCGATTATAAAGTTTACGAG. This rearrangement joins TRBV29-1 to TRBJ2-7, with 11 bases that match TRBD2. The read comes to an end 3 residues before the CDR3 does, leaving the germline J gene to fill in the end. The CDR3 is 18 residues long. The germline CDR1 and CDR2 sequences are SQVTM and ANQGSEA. V lost 3 bases, J lost 4 bases, and 17 bases stayed unmatched.

This clone was observed at least ten times. The CDR3 extends 3 residues past the end of the read, so its final part is completed from the germline J gene. The chain combines TRBV6-2 or TRBV6-3 with TRBJ2-4; D is uncertain. The CDR3 has 13 amino acids. Germline CDR1 reads MNHEY; CDR2 reads SVGEGT. V gave up 3 bases and J gave up 7 bases, with 10 bases separating them. CDR3 amino acids: CASSYRSFNIQYF. The sequenced CDR3 bases are TGTGCCAGCAGTTATCGGTCTTTTAACATT.

This clone turned up a few times. The sequenced fragment ends 3 residues before the CDR3 boundary, so the rest is inferred from the germline J gene. The V gene is TRBV5-1, the J gene TRBJ2-7; no clear D gene. Germline CDR1 is SGHRS and CDR2 is YFSETQ. This CDR3 comprises 14 residues. The V end lost 0 bases, the J end lost 3 bases, and 10 bases lay between the germline ends. CDR3 DNA, as far as it was read: TGCGCCAGCAGCTTGGCACCTACTTACTACGAG. Protein sequence: CASSLAPTYYE. From start to end, the CDR3 is CASSLAPTYYEQYF.

This clone turned up a few times. The CDR3 end is not reached by the read, which stops 3 residues before it; the germline J gene fills it in. The rearrangement joins TRBV19 to TRBJ2-7; D perhaps matches TRBD1 (5 bases). Per the germline V gene, CDR1 is LNHDA and CDR2 is SQIVND (reference sequence). This CDR3 has 15 residues. The V and J ends lost 0 bases and 1 base respectively, with 10 bases between them. The CDR3 DNA, read in part, is TGTGCCAGTAGTATAGATGACAGACCATCCTACGAG. It codes for CASSIDDRPSYE. The CDR3 reads in full as CASSIDDRPSYEQYF.

Remarks on this clone: Read coverage stops 3 residues before the CDR3 terminus; the germline J gene supplies the remainder. J is TRBJ2-7 and V is TRBV20-1, with D possibly being TRBD2 (5 bases). V lost 5 bases and J 3 bases, leaving 8 bases between the germline ends. CDR1 and CDR2 (germline): DFQATT, SNEGSKA (reference sequence). The CDR3 consists of 11 residues. CDR3 residues: CSAGLDYEQYF. CDR3 bases read: TGCAGTGCTGGACTGGACTACGAG.

As regards this clone: The read falls 3 residues short of the CDR3 end, and the missing part is taken from the germline J gene. V and J are TRBV7-9 and TRBJ1-2; tentatively, D is TRBD1 (6 bases). Germline loops: CDR1 SEHNR, CDR2 FQNEAQ (reference sequence). The CDR3 runs to 13 residues. Trimming left V 4 bases short and J 5 bases short, with 11 bases between. The CDR3 loop reads CASSWDTDYGYTF. Incomplete CDR3 DNA: TGTGCCAGCAGCTGGGACACCGATTATGGC.

Worth noting for this clone: Read sequence stops 3 residues before the CDR3 end, and the germline J gene provides the missing end. The rearrangement joins TRBV19 to TRBJ2-7, with TRBD1 identical over 7 bases. Germline CDR1 is LNHDA and CDR2 is SQIVND (reference sequence). The CDR3 sequence is 14 residues long. J gave up 1 base and V 10 bases, and 10 bases lay outside the gene matches. CDR3 region: CATSHGGQSYEQYF. The DNA read from the CDR3 is TGTGCCACCTCACATGGGGGACAGTCCTACGAG. Drawing the rest from reference TRBV19 and TRBJ2-7, the complete variable domain is DGGITQSPKYLFRKEGQNVTLSCEQNLNHDAMYWYRQDPGQGLRLIYYSQIVNDFQKGDIAEGYSVSREKKESFPLTVTSAQKNPTAFYLCATSHGGQSYEQYFGPGTRLTVT.

As to this clone: The read ends 3 residues before the CDR3 terminus; that terminus is restored from the germline J gene. The gene calls are TRBV11-3 and TRBJ2-3; a weak D match, TRBD2 (5 bases). V shed 0 bases and J shed 6 bases, with 10 bases lying between them. The CDR3 is made up of 14 amino acids. CDR1 is SGHNT and CDR2 is YENEEA in the germline V gene. The sequenced part of the CDR3 DNA is TGTGCCAGCAGCTTAGATTTGAGGGCGGATACG. Its translation is CASSLDLRADT. The full CDR3 protein reads CASSLDLRADTQYF.

This clone was seen more than once but under ten times. CDR3 amino acids: CASSILGLAGGEQYF. The CDR3 bases that were read are TGCGCCAGCAGCATCCTCGGACTAGCGGGAGGCGAG. The rearrangement joins TRBV5-1 to TRBJ2-7; the match to TRBD2 covers 14 bases. With the read ending 3 residues before the CDR3 end, the germline J gene is used to fill in that end. This CDR3 region has 15 residues. From germline, CDR1 is SGHRS and CDR2 YFSETQ. V dropped 4 bases and J dropped 6; count of bases not matched to a gene: 6.

Only a few counts were recorded for this clone. The read halts 3 residues ahead of the CDR3 end, with the missing end drawn from the germline J gene. V usage is TRBV6-2 or TRBV6-3 and J usage is TRBJ1-2; D gene unclear. Germline CDR1 MNHEY, CDR2 SVGEGT. This CDR3 contains 15 residues. The V end lost 0 bases, the J end lost 1 base, and 9 bases lay between the germline ends. CDR3 amino acids: CASSYSQEVNYGYTF. The sequenced CDR3 bases are TGTGCCAGCAGTTACTCCCAGGAAGTTAACTATGGC.

This clone was recorded at least ten times. The read halts 3 residues ahead of the CDR3 end, with the missing end drawn from the germline J gene. This chain joins TRBV6-2 or TRBV6-3 and TRBJ2-3; possible D gene TRBD1, 6 bases. CDR1 is MNHEY and CDR2 is SVGEGT in the germline V gene. The CDR3 is 13 residues long. Between the trimmed V and J ends, which lost 2 bases and 4 bases, there was a span of 7 bases. Partial CDR3 DNA: TGTGCCAGCAGTTACCAGGGGCCAGATACG. Translated: CASSYQGPDT. The entire CDR3 is CASSYQGPDTQYF.

This clone was detected a few times. The read halts 3 residues ahead of the CDR3 end, with the missing end drawn from the germline J gene. The chain recombines TRBV19 with TRBJ2-7; 9 bases are a match to TRBD2. CDR3 size: 18 residues. V trimming: 6 bases; J trimming: 1 base; junction bases outside the gene matches: 16. In germline, CDR1 is LNHDA, CDR2 SQIVND (reference sequence). The CDR3 sequence is CASRTGAPSGIFSYEQYF. The DNA read from the CDR3 is TGTGCCAGTAGAACAGGGGCGCCTAGCGGGATTTTTTCCTACGAG.

This clone was observed a few times. The read is 3 residues too short to cover the CDR3 end, so that end is filled in from the germline J gene. The chain joins TRBV29-1 to TRBJ1-4; TRBD1 aligns across 10 bases. Germline values: CDR1 SQVTM, CDR2 ANQGSEA. V shed 4 bases and J 6 bases; nucleotides not matched to a gene: 5. The CDR3 extends over 14 amino acids. CDR3 sequence: CSVVKGTGDEKLFF. Incomplete CDR3 DNA: TGCAGCGTTGTAAAAGGGACAGGGGATGAAAAA. Full variable domain (remainder filled in from reference TRBV29-1 and TRBJ1-4): SAVISQKPSRDICQRGTSLTIQCQVDSQVTMMFWYRQQPGQSLTLIATANQGSEATYESGFVIDKFPISRPNLTFSTLTVSNMSPEDSSIYLCSVVKGTGDEKLFFGSGTQLSVL.

A word on this clone: With the read ending 3 residues before the CDR3 end, the germline J gene is used to fill in that end. The V gene is TRBV6-2 or TRBV6-3, the J gene TRBJ2-3; 10 nucleotides match TRBD2. CDR1 MNHEY and CDR2 SVGEGT come from the germline V gene. The CDR3 is 16 residues long. The junction had 7 bases not matched to a gene; V was cut back by 5 bases and J by 2 bases. This chain's CDR3 is CASSNGLAAYTDTQYF. CDR3 DNA, as far as it was read: TGTGCCAGCAGTAACGGACTAGCGGCTTACACAGATACG.

This clone was observed a few times. The read ends 3 residues before the CDR3 terminus; that terminus is restored from the germline J gene. The chain is built from TRBV7-2 and TRBJ1-6, with TRBD1 as a possible D gene (6 bases). Germline V gives CDR1 SGHTA, CDR2 FQGNSA. The CDR3 runs to 13 residues. CDR3 loop: CASSQGQRRALHF. Incomplete CDR3 DNA: TGTGCCAGCAGCCAAGGACAGCGTCGGGCC.

This clone occurred many times. The missing CDR3 end, 3 residues past where the read stops, is filled in from the germline J gene. The chain uses TRBV6-1 and TRBJ1-1, with no clear D. Germline assignment: CDR1 MNHNS and CDR2 SASEGT. This CDR3 region has 12 residues. The V end lost 4 bases, the J end lost 5 bases, and 8 bases lay between the germline ends. CDR3 amino acids: CASSVGETEAFF. The DNA read from the CDR3 is TGTGCCAGCAGTGTCGGGGAGACTGAA.

Many counts were recorded for this clone. Coverage ceases 3 residues before the CDR3 finishes, and the germline J gene fills in the end. The V call is TRBV20-1, the J call TRBJ2-5, with 7 nucleotides matching TRBD2. Germline V gives CDR1 DFQATT, CDR2 SNEGSKA (reference sequence). CDR3 length equals 13 residues. With V trimmed by 2 bases and J by 2 bases, 2 bases remained unmatched. CDR3 DNA (partial): TGCAGTGCTAGACGGGGGGATCAAGAGACC. This translates into CSARRGDQET. The full CDR3 is CSARRGDQETQYF.

This clone was seen only a few times. The part of the CDR3 DNA that was read is TGTGCCAGCAGTTACTTTGCAGGGGTATATGGC. It yields the protein CASSYFAGVYG. The full CDR3 protein reads CASSYFAGVYGYTF. V usage is TRBV6-2 or TRBV6-3 and J usage is TRBJ1-2; perhaps TRBD1 as D (6 bases). From the germline J gene comes the end of the CDR3, since the read stops 3 residues before it. V was pared by 1 base and J by 5 bases, with 11 bases between. The CDR3 has 14 residues. In germline, CDR1 is MNHEY, CDR2 SVGEGT.

This clone was recorded at least ten times. The read terminates 3 residues ahead of where the CDR3 ends, so the germline J gene completes it. The chain couples TRBV5-5 to TRBJ1-1; no reliable D call. The CDR3 loop spans 12 amino acids. CDR1 and CDR2 from the germline V gene are SGHKS and YYEKEE (reference sequence). The part of the CDR3 DNA that was read is TGTGCCAGCAGCTTGGTGCCTAACGGA. Translated, it gives CASSLVPNG. The CDR3, in full, reads CASSLVPNGAFF.

Points on this clone: The read is 3 residues too short to cover the CDR3 end, so that end is filled in from the germline J gene. The chain uses TRBV19 and TRBJ1-2, with TRBD1 identical over 8 bases. The germline gives CDR1 LNHDA, CDR2 SQIVND (reference sequence). The ends lost 6 bases at V and 3 bases at J; junction bases unmatched: 15. This CDR3 comprises 17 residues. The CDR3 bases that were read are TGTGCCAGTAGCGGACAGGGAAGGGTTAGAGGAGACTATGGC. Amino acid sequence: CASSGQGRVRGDYG. The CDR3, in full, reads CASSGQGRVRGDYGYTF.

This clone was counted ten times or more. The missing CDR3 end, 3 residues past where the read stops, is filled in from the germline J gene. The V gene is TRBV20-1, the J gene TRBJ2-3, with 10 bases aligning to TRBD2. The germline V gene encodes CDR1 DFQATT and CDR2 SNEGSKA (reference sequence). CDR3 size: 15 residues. J was trimmed by 2 bases and V by 0 bases; bases with no gene match: 2. Incomplete CDR3 DNA: TGCAGTGCTAGAGATCTAGCGGGGGACACAGATACG. This translates into CSARDLAGDTDT. The CDR3 in its entirety is CSARDLAGDTDTQYF.

In its sample, this clone was seen a few times. The read comes to an end 3 residues before the CDR3 does, leaving the germline J gene to fill in the end. The V and J genes are TRBV7-9 and TRBJ1-2, with D hard to call. Trimming stripped 1 base from V and 0 bases from J, with 9 bases between. The CDR3 extends over 15 amino acids. Germline lookup yields CDR1 SEHNR and CDR2 FQNEAQ (reference sequence). The CDR3 DNA, read in part, is TGTGCCAGCAGCTTAGGGTCCAGAACTAACTATGGC. Protein sequence: CASSLGSRTNYG. The whole CDR3 is CASSLGSRTNYGYTF.

As for this clone: The CDR3 is cut off 3 residues early in the read; its end comes from the germline J gene. V is TRBV2 and J is TRBJ1-5, with unresolved D. The V end lost 4 bases, the J end lost 5 bases, and 6 bases lay between the germline ends. This CDR3 has 12 amino acids. Germline V gives CDR1 SNHLY, CDR2 FYNNEI. The sequenced CDR3 bases are TGTGCCAGCAGTGTGTCCGATCAGCCC. Translated: CASSVSDQP. The CDR3 in its entirety is CASSVSDQPQHF.

As concerns this clone: The read halts 3 residues ahead of the CDR3 end, with the missing end drawn from the germline J gene. The chain has TRBV7-2 and TRBJ1-1; D perhaps matches TRBD1 (5 bases). The V gene lost 0 bases and the J gene lost 7 bases, with 12 bases spanning the gap. This CDR3 is built from 14 residues. Looked up from germline, CDR1 is SGHTA and CDR2 is FQGNSA. The sequenced CDR3 bases are TGTGCCAGCAGCTTAGCAGACAGCATAAATGAA. Its protein product is CASSLADSINE. In full, the CDR3 reads CASSLADSINEAFF. Drawing the rest from reference TRBV7-2 and TRBJ1-1, the complete variable domain is GAGVSQSPSNKVTEKGKDVELRCDPISGHTALYWYRQSLGQGLEFLIYFQGNSAPDKSGLPSDRFSAERTGGSVSTLTIQRTQQEDSAVYLCASSLADSINEAFFGQGTRLTVV.

This clone was observed a handful of times. Read data end 3 residues before the CDR3 end; the end is taken from the germline J gene. V and J are TRBV5-1 and TRBJ2-7; TRBD1 aligns across 10 bases. The CDR3 spans 14 residues. V shed 5 bases, J shed 2 bases, and the junction held 4 bases outside the gene matches. CDR1 is SGHRS and CDR2 is YFSETQ in the germline V gene. CDR3 DNA (partial): TGCGCCAGCAGTTCCGGGACAGGGGCCTACGAG. It codes for CASSSGTGAYE. The whole CDR3 sequence is CASSSGTGAYEQYF. Complete variable domain (other parts from reference TRBV5-1 and TRBJ2-7): KAGVTQTPRYLIKTRGQQVTLSCSPISGHRSVSWYQQTPGQGLQFLFEYFSETQRNKGNFPGRFSGRQFSNSRSEMNVSTLELGDSALYLCASSSGTGAYEQYFGPGTRLTVT.

This clone has just a few counts. Sequencing ends 3 residues short of the CDR3 end; the germline J gene provides the rest. This chain uses TRBV19 with TRBJ2-1, with 7 positions matching TRBD1. CDR1 LNHDA and CDR2 SQIVND come from the germline V gene (reference sequence). Losses at the gene ends were 5 bases for V and 8 bases for J; bases not matched to a gene: 3. The CDR3 sequence is 12 residues long. CDR3 DNA (partial): TGTGCCAGTAGTCCCCAGGGGGATGAG. This sequence encodes CASSPQGDE. The entire CDR3 protein reads CASSPQGDEQFF. The full variable domain, with the rest looked up from reference TRBV19 and TRBJ2-1, is DGGITQSPKYLFRKEGQNVTLSCEQNLNHDAMYWYRQDPGQGLRLIYYSQIVNDFQKGDIAEGYSVSREKKESFPLTVTSAQKNPTAFYLCASSPQGDEQFFGPGTRLTVL.

A note on this clone: The read halts 3 residues ahead of the CDR3 end, with the missing end drawn from the germline J gene. The genes are TRBV4-2 and TRBJ2-5, with 15 bases lining up with TRBD2. V dropped 6 bases and J dropped 0; count of bases not matched to a gene: 14. The CDR3 is 20 residues long. Germline V lookup: CDR1 LGHNA, CDR2 YNFKEQ. This CDR3 reads CASRQTESGTSGGNQETQYF. Incomplete CDR3 DNA: TGTGCCAGCAGACAAACCGAAAGCGGGACTAGCGGGGGGAACCAAGAGACC.

Sample share makes this clone large. CDR3: CASSTIDSKMSYEQYF. Incomplete CDR3 DNA: TGTGCCAGCAGCACTATAGACAGTAAGATGTCCTACGAG. This chain joins TRBV7-6 and TRBJ2-7; tentative D call: TRBD1 (5 bases). The read ends 3 residues shy of where the CDR3 ends; the end is completed using the germline J gene. The CDR3 totals 16 residues. Trimming stripped 5 bases from V and 1 base from J, with 18 bases between. CDR1 is SGHVS, CDR2 FNYEAQ, per germline.